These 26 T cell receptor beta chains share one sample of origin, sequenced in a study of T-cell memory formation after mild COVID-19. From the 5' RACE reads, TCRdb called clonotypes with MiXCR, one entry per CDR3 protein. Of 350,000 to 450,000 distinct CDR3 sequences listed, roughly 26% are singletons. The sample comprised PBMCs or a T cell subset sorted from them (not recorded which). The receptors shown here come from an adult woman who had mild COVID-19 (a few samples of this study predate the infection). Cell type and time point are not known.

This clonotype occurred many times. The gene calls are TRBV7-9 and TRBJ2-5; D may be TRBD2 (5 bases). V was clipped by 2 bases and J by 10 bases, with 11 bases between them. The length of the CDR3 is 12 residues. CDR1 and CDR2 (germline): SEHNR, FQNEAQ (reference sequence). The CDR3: CASSLMSEGQYF. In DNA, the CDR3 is TGTGCCAGCAGCTTAATGTCAGAGGGCCAGTACTTC.

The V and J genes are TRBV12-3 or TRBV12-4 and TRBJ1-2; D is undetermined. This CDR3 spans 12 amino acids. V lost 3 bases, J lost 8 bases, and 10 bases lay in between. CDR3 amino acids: CASSFGRPGYTF. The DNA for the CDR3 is TGTGCCAGCAGTTTCGGACGGCCGGGCTACACCTTC.

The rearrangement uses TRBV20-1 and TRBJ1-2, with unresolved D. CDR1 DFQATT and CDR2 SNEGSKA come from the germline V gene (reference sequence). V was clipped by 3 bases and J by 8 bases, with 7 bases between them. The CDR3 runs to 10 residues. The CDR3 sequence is CSASSGGYTF. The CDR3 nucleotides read TGCAGTGCTAGTTCGGGGGGCTACACCTTC.

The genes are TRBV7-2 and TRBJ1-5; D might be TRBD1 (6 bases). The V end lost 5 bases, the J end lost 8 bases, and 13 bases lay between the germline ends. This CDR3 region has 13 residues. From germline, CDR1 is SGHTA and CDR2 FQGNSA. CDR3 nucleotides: TGTGCCAGCAGCGCTAAAGGGGGTAAGCCCCAGCATTTT. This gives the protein CASSAKGGKPQHF.

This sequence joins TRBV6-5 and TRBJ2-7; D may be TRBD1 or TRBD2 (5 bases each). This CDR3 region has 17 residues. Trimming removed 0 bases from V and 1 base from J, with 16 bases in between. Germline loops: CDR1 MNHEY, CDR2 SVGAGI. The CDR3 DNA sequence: TGTGCCAGCAGTTACTCGAAGGGAAGAGGGGAGTCCTACGAGCAGTACTTC. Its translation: CASSYSKGRGESYEQYF.

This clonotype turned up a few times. CDR3 loop: CASSDTDPQGWNGLMKTQYF. DNA of the CDR3: TGCGCCAGCAGCGACACGGACCCTCAGGGGTGGAATGGATTGATGAAGACCCAGTACTTC. J is TRBJ2-5 and V is TRBV5-1; D possibly corresponds to TRBD1 (6 bases). Trimming cost V 4 bases and J 6 bases, with 34 bases left between them. Germline V gives CDR1 SGHRS, CDR2 YFSETQ. The CDR3 sequence is 20 residues long.

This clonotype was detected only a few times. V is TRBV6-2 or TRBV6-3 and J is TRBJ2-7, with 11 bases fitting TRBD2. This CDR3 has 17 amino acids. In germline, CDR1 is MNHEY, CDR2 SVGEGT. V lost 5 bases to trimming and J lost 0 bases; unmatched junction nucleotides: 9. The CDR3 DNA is TGTGCCAGCAGTGCTTATAGCGGGGGGGCGACCTCCTACGAGCAGTACTTC. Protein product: CASSAYSGGATSYEQYF.

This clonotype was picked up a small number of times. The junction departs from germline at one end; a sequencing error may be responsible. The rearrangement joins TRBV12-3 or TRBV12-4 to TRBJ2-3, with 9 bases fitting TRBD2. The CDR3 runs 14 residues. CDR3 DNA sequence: TGTGCCAGCAAGACCGGGACTAGCACACATACGCAGTATTTT. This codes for CASKTGTSTHTQYF.

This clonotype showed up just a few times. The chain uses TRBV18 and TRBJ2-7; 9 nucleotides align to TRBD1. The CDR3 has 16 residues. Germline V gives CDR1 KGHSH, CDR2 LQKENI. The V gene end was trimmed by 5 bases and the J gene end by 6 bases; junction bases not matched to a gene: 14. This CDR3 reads CASSTTGTGLGGEQYF. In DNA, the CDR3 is TGTGCCAGCTCAACGACAGGGACAGGGTTAGGTGGCGAGCAGTACTTC.

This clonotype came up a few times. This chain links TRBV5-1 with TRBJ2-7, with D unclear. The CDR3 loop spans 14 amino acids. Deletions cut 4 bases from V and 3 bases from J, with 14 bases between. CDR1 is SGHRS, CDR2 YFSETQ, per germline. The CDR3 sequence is CASSRDASYYEQYF. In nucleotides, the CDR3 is TGCGCCAGCAGCCGTGACGCAAGCTACTACGAGCAGTACTTC. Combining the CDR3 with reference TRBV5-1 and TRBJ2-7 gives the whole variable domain KAGVTQTPRYLIKTRGQQVTLSCSPISGHRSVSWYQQTPGQGLQFLFEYFSETQRNKGNFPGRFSGRQFSNSRSEMNVSTLELGDSALYLCASSRDASYYEQYFGPGTRLTVT.

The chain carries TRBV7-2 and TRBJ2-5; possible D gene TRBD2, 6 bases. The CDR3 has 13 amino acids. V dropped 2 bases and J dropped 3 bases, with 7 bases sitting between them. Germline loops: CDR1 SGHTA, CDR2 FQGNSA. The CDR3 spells CASSLRREETQYF. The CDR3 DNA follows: TGTGCCAGCAGCTTAAGGAGGGAAGAGACCCAGTACTTC.

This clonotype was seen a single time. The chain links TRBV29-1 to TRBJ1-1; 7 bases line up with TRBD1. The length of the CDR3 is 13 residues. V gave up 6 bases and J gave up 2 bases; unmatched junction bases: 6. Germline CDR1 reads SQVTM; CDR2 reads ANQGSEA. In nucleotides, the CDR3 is TGCAGCGTGGCAGGGACAGCAAACACTGAAGCTTTCTTT. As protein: CSVAGTANTEAFF.

The CDR3 nucleotides read TGTGCCAGCAGCCATTCAGCGGGAGGGCCGTACAATGAGCAGTTCTTC. This encodes CASSHSAGGPYNEQFF. The V gene is TRBV9, the J gene TRBJ2-1; 10 bases align to TRBD2. This CDR3 region has 16 residues. V trimming: 4 bases; J trimming: 4 bases; junction bases outside the gene matches: 8. The germline CDR1 and CDR2 sequences are SGDLS and YYNGEE.

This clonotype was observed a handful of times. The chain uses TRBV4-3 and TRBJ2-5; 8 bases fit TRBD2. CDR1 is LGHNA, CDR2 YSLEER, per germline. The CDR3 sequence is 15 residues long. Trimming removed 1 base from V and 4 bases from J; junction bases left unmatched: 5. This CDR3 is CASSQVPAGVETQYF. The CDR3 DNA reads TGCGCCAGCAGCCAAGTTCCAGCGGGAGTAGAGACCCAGTACTTC.

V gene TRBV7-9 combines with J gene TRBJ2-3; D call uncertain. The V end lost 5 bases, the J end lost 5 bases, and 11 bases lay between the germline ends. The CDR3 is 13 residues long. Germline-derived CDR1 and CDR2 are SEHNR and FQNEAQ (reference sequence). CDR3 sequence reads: CASSPSGGDTQYF. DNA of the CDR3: TGTGCCAGCAGCCCCTCCGGTGGAGATACGCAGTATTTT.

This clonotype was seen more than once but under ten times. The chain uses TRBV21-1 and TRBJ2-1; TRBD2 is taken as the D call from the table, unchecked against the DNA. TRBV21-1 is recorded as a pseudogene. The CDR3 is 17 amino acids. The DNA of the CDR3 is TGTGCCAGCCAGCTCACTACCGGGACTAGCGGGTACAATGAGCAGTTCTTC. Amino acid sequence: CASQLTTGTSGYNEQFF.

This CDR3 is CAINREKFNTGELFF. The CDR3 nucleotides are TGTGCCATCAATCGGGAGAAATTTAACACCGGGGAGCTGTTTTTT. The chain is built from TRBV6-2 or TRBV6-3 and TRBJ2-2; weak D call: TRBD2 (6 bases). CDR3 length: 15 amino acids. Trimming shortened V by 10 bases and J by 2 bases, and 17 bases separated the two germline ends. Germline V gene sequence: CDR1 MNHEY, CDR2 SVGEGT.

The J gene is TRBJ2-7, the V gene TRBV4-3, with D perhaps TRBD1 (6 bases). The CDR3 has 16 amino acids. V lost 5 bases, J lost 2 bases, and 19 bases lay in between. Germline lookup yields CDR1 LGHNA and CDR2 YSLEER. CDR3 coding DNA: TGCGCCAGCAGCAAAAGGTCGGACAGCCCAACCTACGAGCAGTACTTC. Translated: CASSKRSDSPTYEQYF.

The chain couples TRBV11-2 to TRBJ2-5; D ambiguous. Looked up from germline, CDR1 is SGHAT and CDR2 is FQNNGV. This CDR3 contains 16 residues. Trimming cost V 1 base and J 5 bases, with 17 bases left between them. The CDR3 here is CASSLGRGLVQETQYF. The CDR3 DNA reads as TGTGCCAGCAGCTTAGGGCGAGGTTTGGTCCAGGAGACCCAGTACTTC.

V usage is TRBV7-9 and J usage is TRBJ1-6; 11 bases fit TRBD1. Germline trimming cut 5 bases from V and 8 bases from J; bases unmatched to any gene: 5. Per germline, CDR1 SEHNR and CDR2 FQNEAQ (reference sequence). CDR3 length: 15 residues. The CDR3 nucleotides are TGTGCCAGCAGCCAGGACAGGGGGCAGTATTCACCCCTCCACTTT. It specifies CASSQDRGQYSPLHF.

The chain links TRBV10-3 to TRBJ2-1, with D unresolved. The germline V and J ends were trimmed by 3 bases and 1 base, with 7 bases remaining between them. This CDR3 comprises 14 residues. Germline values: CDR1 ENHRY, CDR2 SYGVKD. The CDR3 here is CAISDSLSYNEQFF. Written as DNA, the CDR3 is TGTGCCATCAGTGATTCGTTGTCCTACAATGAGCAGTTCTTC.

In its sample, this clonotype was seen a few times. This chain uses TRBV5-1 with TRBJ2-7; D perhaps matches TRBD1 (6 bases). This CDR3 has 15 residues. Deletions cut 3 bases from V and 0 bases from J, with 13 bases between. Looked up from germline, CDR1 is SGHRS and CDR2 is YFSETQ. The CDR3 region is CASSSQGRSSYEQYF. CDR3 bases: TGCGCCAGCAGCTCCCAGGGGCGAAGCTCCTACGAGCAGTACTTC.

In DNA form, the CDR3 reads TGTGCCAGCAGCTTCTGGCAGGGAGAGGGTAATTCACCCCTCCACTTT. This encodes CASSFWQGEGNSPLHF. The chain is built from TRBV7-9 and TRBJ1-6, with D tentatively TRBD1 (5 bases). The germline V gene encodes CDR1 SEHNR and CDR2 FQNEAQ (reference sequence). V was shortened by 3 bases and J by 6 bases, with 15 bases between the two germline ends. The CDR3 has 16 amino acids.

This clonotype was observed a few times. Here the CDR3 reads CASSYPGQGAGNAFF. The CDR3, as DNA: TGTGCCAGCAGCTATCCTGGACAGGGGGCGGGAAATGCGTTCTTC. This chain links TRBV27 with TRBJ2-1; 11 bases are a match to TRBD1. Germline V gene sequence: CDR1 MNHEY, CDR2 SMNVEV (reference sequence). CDR3 length: 15 residues. V trimming: 6 bases; J trimming: 15 bases; junction bases outside the gene matches: 16.

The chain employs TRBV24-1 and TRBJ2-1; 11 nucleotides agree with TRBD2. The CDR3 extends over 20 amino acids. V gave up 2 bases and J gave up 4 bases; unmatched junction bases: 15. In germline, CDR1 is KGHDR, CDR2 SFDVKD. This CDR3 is CATSDSTGDETSGVYNEQFF. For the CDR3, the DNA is TGTGCCACCAGTGATTCCACAGGGGATGAGACTAGCGGGGTATACAATGAGCAGTTCTTC.

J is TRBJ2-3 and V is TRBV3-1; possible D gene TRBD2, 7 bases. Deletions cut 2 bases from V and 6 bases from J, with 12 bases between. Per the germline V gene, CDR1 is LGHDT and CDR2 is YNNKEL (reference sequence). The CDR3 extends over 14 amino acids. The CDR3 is CASSQRGGVDTQYF. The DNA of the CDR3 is TGTGCCAGCAGCCAAAGAGGGGGGGTCGATACGCAGTATTTT.